Below, 24 T cell receptor beta chains from the same sample are listed, as sequenced in a study of T cell responses to AZD1222 COVID-19 vaccine. TCRdb's table, derived via immunoSEQ multiplex PCR, lists solely in-frame clones and lacks some. The sample has about 150,000 clones; just over 90% are singletons. Sequencing was performed on peripheral blood, taken on day 0 of AZD1222 vaccination. Source of these receptors: an adult in good health.

The gene calls are TRBV7-9 and TRBJ2-3; 8 nucleotides match TRBD2. Per the germline V gene, CDR1 is SEHNR and CDR2 is FQNEAQ (reference sequence). The CDR3 is 15 amino acids. V lost 3 bases, J lost 1 base, and 3 bases stayed unmatched. CDR3 DNA sequence: TGTGCCAGCAGCTTCAGGCGGGGGGGCACAGATACGCAGTATTTT. This sequence encodes CASSFRRGGTDTQYF.

The chain has TRBV9 and TRBJ2-3; D is perhaps TRBD2 (5 bases). V shed 3 bases and J shed 0 bases, with 14 bases lying between them. The germline V gene has CDR1 SGDLS and CDR2 YYNGEE. There are 16 residues in the CDR3. CDR3 sequence (DNA): TGTGCCAGCAGCGCCCCCACTGGGAGTAGCACAGATACGCAGTATTTT. It yields the protein CASSAPTGSSTDTQYF.

This chain uses TRBV6-5 with TRBJ1-6; tentatively, D is TRBD1 (6 bases). This CDR3 is 14 amino acids long. Between the trimmed V and J ends, which lost 6 bases and 7 bases, there was a span of 13 bases. The germline gives CDR1 MNHEY, CDR2 SVGAGI. The CDR3 spells CASSRGQRNSPLHF. CDR3 bases: TGTGCCAGCAGCCGTGGACAGAGGAATTCACCCCTCCACTTT.

The rearrangement uses TRBV19 and TRBJ1-1; no definite D call. CDR3 length equals 14 residues. Trimming shortened V by 3 bases and J by 3 bases, and 11 bases separated the two germline ends. Per the germline V gene, CDR1 is LNHDA and CDR2 is SQIVND (reference sequence). The CDR3 reads CASSMPTLYTEAFF. The CDR3 DNA is TGTGCCAGTAGTATGCCCACCCTCTACACTGAAGCTTTCTTT.

The chain is built from TRBV11-3 and TRBJ2-3; possibly TRBD2 for D (6 bases). The CDR3 consists of 14 residues. The germline CDR1 and CDR2 sequences are SGHNT and YENEEA. Trimming cost V 0 bases and J 7 bases, with 11 bases left between them. CDR3 DNA sequence: TGTGCCAGCAGCTTAGACGGCGGGGATAATACGCAGTATTTT. Protein: CASSLDGGDNTQYF.

This chain uses TRBV30 with TRBJ1-1; possible D gene TRBD1, 6 bases. The CDR3 loop spans 14 amino acids. The V and J ends lost 1 base and 6 bases respectively, with 15 bases between them. Germline V CDR1 and CDR2: GTSNPN, SVGIG (reference sequence). CDR3 loop: CAWSAIDRIAEAFF. In nucleotides, the CDR3 is TGTGCCTGGAGTGCCATTGACAGGATTGCTGAAGCTTTCTTT.

This chain uses TRBV13 with TRBJ2-3; TRBD2 matches at 8 bases. V trimming: 1 base; J trimming: 1 base; junction bases outside the gene matches: 1. Germline CDR1 is PRHDT and CDR2 is FYEKMQ (reference sequence). The CDR3 consists of 15 residues. Here the CDR3 DNA reads TGTGCCAGCAGCTTAGAGACTAGCGGCACAGATACGCAGTATTTT. Protein product: CASSLETSGTDTQYF.

The chain joins TRBV19 to TRBJ1-1; TRBD1 agrees at 7 bases. CDR3 length: 14 residues. Germline assignment: CDR1 LNHDA and CDR2 SQIVND (reference sequence). Losses at the gene ends were 5 bases for V and 1 base for J; bases not matched to a gene: 4. The chain's CDR3 is CASSLRDRNTEAFF. The DNA of the CDR3 is TGTGCCAGTAGTCTCAGGGACAGGAACACTGAAGCTTTCTTT.

The V call is TRBV21-1, the J call TRBJ2-1; the table's TRBD2 call for D was not verified on the DNA. TRBV21-1 is annotated as a pseudogene. CDR3 size: 13 residues. Here the CDR3 reads CASSKSGREGQFF. The CDR3 region has the DNA TGTGCCAGCAGCAAATCGGGTCGGGAGGGGCAGTTCTTC.

The chain combines TRBV6-5 with TRBJ2-7, with 8 bases fitting TRBD2. The CDR3 spans 13 residues. Unmatched junction bases numbered 7, after V lost 8 bases and J lost 4 bases. The germline gives CDR1 MNHEY, CDR2 SVGAGI. The CDR3 spells CASAGTSLYEQYF. CDR3 in DNA: TGTGCCAGCGCCGGGACTAGTCTATACGAGCAGTACTTC.

Only one count was recorded for this clone. In DNA form, the CDR3 reads TGCGCCAGCAGCTTGGGAACCGCAGATACGCAGTATTTT. Translating gives CASSLGTADTQYF. The chain employs TRBV5-1 and TRBJ2-3; no reliable D call. This CDR3 spans 13 amino acids. The ends were cut back, 0 bases at V and 4 bases at J, with 6 bases in the middle. The germline CDR1 and CDR2 sequences are SGHRS and YFSETQ.

This chain connects TRBV11-3 to TRBJ2-1; no reliable D call. Germline loops: CDR1 SGHNT, CDR2 YENEEA. V was cut by 2 bases and J by 14 bases, with 13 bases left in between. The CDR3 sequence is 12 residues long. CDR3 in amino acids: CASSLPPLEEFF. CDR3 nucleotide sequence: TGTGCCAGCAGCTTACCCCCCCTCGAGGAGTTCTTC.

The chain combines TRBV7-9 with TRBJ2-2, with 8 bases identical to TRBD1. V dropped 5 bases and J dropped 3; count of bases not matched to a gene: 5. In germline, CDR1 is SEHNR, CDR2 FQNEAQ (reference sequence). The CDR3 has 15 amino acids. Here the CDR3 DNA reads TGTGCCAGCAGCCCCGGACAGGGTGACACCGGGGAGCTGTTTTTT. Protein: CASSPGQGDTGELFF.

The chain has TRBV2 and TRBJ1-5; D ambiguous. Germline V gene sequence: CDR1 SNHLY, CDR2 FYNNEI. V dropped 3 bases and J dropped 0 bases, with 12 bases sitting between them. This CDR3 comprises 16 residues. The DNA for the CDR3 is TGTGCCAGCAGTGATTCCGGACCTTATAGCAATCAGCCCCAGCATTTT. Translation gives CASSDSGPYSNQPQHF.

V is TRBV11-2 and J is TRBJ2-3; 7 bases map to TRBD1. J was trimmed by 3 bases and V by 5 bases; bases with no gene match: 8. Germline values: CDR1 SGHAT, CDR2 FQNNGV. This CDR3 contains 15 residues. The CDR3 here is CASSPSPGGTDTQYF. CDR3 DNA: TGTGCCAGCAGCCCATCACCAGGGGGAACAGATACGCAGTATTTT.

The chain is built from TRBV6-6 and TRBJ1-2; D remains unclear. Trimming left V 6 bases short and J 4 bases short, with 9 bases between. The CDR3 consists of 12 residues. Germline assignment: CDR1 MNHNY and CDR2 SVGAGI (reference sequence). The CDR3 coding sequence is TGTGCCAGCAGCCGGGTTGGCTATGGCTACACCTTC. Protein product: CASSRVGYGYTF.

A single count supports this clone. The V gene is TRBV6-2 or TRBV6-3, the J gene TRBJ2-1, with TRBD1 matching 7 bases. V gave up 0 bases and J gave up 7 bases; unmatched junction bases: 6. There are 15 residues in the CDR3. Germline V gene sequence: CDR1 MNHEY, CDR2 SVGEGT. CDR3 nucleotides: TGTGCCAGCAGTTACTCTTCGACAGGGACGAATGAGCAGTTCTTC. It codes for CASSYSSTGTNEQFF.

The V call is TRBV5-1, the J call TRBJ2-4, with 14 bases matching TRBD2. This CDR3 is built from 15 residues. The V gene's germline CDR1 is SGHRS and CDR2 YFSETQ. Losses at the gene ends were 3 bases for V and 8 bases for J; bases not matched to a gene: 4. CDR3 residues: CASSSGTSGGYIQYF. Written as DNA, the CDR3 is TGCGCCAGCAGCTCGGGGACTAGCGGGGGATACATTCAGTACTTC.

V usage is TRBV7-2 and J usage is TRBJ1-2; no definite D call. Trimming cost V 1 base and J 6 bases, with 15 bases left between them. In germline, CDR1 is SGHTA, CDR2 FQGNSA. The CDR3 consists of 15 residues. For the CDR3, the DNA is TGTGCCAGCAGCTTAGATCTTAGGCGGAAGGATGGCTACACCTTC. This codes for CASSLDLRRKDGYTF.

The rearrangement uses TRBV2 and TRBJ2-3; 10 bases map to TRBD2. V was pared by 4 bases and J by 2 bases, with 3 bases of the junction left unmatched. Germline V gives CDR1 SNHLY, CDR2 FYNNEI. The CDR3 totals 15 residues. The CDR3, as DNA: TGTGCCAGCAGTGTCAGCGGGGGGGACACAGATACGCAGTATTTT. Encoded protein: CASSVSGGDTDTQYF.

The chain is built from TRBV11-3 and TRBJ2-1; no clear D. V gave up 5 bases and J gave up 0 bases, with 11 bases separating them. CDR3 length equals 15 residues. Germline values: CDR1 SGHNT, CDR2 YENEEA. CDR3 sequence reads: CASSALESSYNEQFF. CDR3 in DNA: TGTGCCAGCAGCGCCCTGGAAAGCTCCTACAATGAGCAGTTCTTC.

The chain uses TRBV9 and TRBJ2-3; tentatively, D is TRBD1 or TRBD2 (6 bases each). The germline gives CDR1 SGDLS, CDR2 YYNGEE. This CDR3 comprises 14 residues. The V end lost 4 bases, the J end lost 3 bases, and 12 bases lay between the germline ends. CDR3 sequence: CASSHGGGTDTQYF. The CDR3 DNA reads TGTGCCAGCAGCCACGGGGGCGGAACAGATACGCAGTATTTT.

The V call is TRBV2, the J call TRBJ1-3; D gene uncertain. With 7 bases removed from V and 0 bases from J, the gap between germline ends came to 7 bases. The length of the CDR3 is 13 residues. Germline assignment: CDR1 SNHLY and CDR2 FYNNEI. Written as DNA, the CDR3 is TGTGCCAGCATCTGGGGCTCTGGAAACACCATATATTTT. This gives the protein CASIWGSGNTIYF.

This chain joins TRBV30 and TRBJ2-1; D remains ambiguous. In germline, CDR1 is GTSNPN, CDR2 SVGIG (reference sequence). Deletions cut 0 bases from V and 4 bases from J, with 10 bases between. The CDR3 length is 14 residues. The CDR3 sequence: CAWSVVPAYNEQFF. The CDR3 bases are TGTGCCTGGAGTGTAGTTCCAGCTTACAATGAGCAGTTCTTC.